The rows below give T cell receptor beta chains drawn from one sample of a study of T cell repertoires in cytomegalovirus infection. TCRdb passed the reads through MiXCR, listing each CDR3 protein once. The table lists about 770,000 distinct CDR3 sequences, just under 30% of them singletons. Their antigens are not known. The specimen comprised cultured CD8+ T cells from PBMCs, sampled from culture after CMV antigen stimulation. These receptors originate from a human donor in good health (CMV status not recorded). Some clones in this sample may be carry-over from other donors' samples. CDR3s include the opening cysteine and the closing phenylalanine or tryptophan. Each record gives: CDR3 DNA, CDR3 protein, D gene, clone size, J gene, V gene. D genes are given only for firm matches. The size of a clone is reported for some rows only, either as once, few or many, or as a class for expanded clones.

TGTGCCAGCAGTCCCTATGGCCCACACAGGATACCTAGCACAGATACGCAGTATTTT,CASSPYGPHRIPSTDTQYF,NA,few,TRBJ2-3,TRBV27
TGTGCCACCAGTGATCGGACCCTCTCTGGGGCCAACGTCCTGACTTTC,CATSDRTLSGANVLTF,NA,few,TRBJ2-6,TRBV24-1
TGCGCCAGCAGCCAAGCGGTGAACACTGAAGCTTTCTTT,CASSQAVNTEAFF,NA,many,TRBJ1-1,TRBV4-1
TGTGCCAGCAGTTTGGTTGAAGGTTCTGAAGCTTTCTTT,CASSLVEGSEAFF,NA,few,TRBJ1-1,TRBV28
TGTGCCAGCAGCCCTCGGGACGGATCCTACGAGCAGTACTTC,CASSPRDGSYEQYF,NA,few,TRBJ2-7,TRBV13
TGTGCCATCAGTGAGTCGGGCAGGAGAGAGACCCAGTACTTC,CAISESGRRETQYF,NA,NA,TRBJ2-5,TRBV10-3
TGCGCCAGCAGCCGTTTGGAGGGGGCTGAAGCTTTCTTT,CASSRLEGAEAFF,NA,NA,TRBJ1-1,TRBV4-1
TGTGCCAGCAAGGCCGGGACAGCGAACACCGGGGAGCTGTTTTTT,CASKAGTANTGELFF,TRBD1,many,TRBJ2-2,TRBV7-6
TGTGCCAGCAGTTCCCGTGGGGACAGCTCCTACGAGCAGTACTTC,CASSSRGDSSYEQYF,TRBD1,NA,TRBJ2-7,TRBV5-4
TGTGCCAGCAGTAGATTTAACTCCTACAATGAGCAGTTCTTC,CASSRFNSYNEQFF,NA,once,TRBJ2-1,TRBV27
TGTGCCAGCAGCTTGGGGCCCCAGGAGAGCTATAATTCACCCCTCCACTTT,CASSLGPQESYNSPLHF,NA,NA,TRBJ1-6,TRBV5-6
TGTGCCAGCAGCCAAGAGGCCGTCTGGGATGAGCAGTTCTTC,CASSQEAVWDEQFF,NA,few,TRBJ2-1,TRBV3-1
TGTGCCAGTAGTACCCCGGGACAACGGTTCACAGATACGCAGTATTTT,CASSTPGQRFTDTQYF,NA,many,TRBJ2-3,TRBV19
TGTGCCAGCAGACCCTCGAATCAGGGAGATAACACTGAAGCTTTCTTT,CASRPSNQGDNTEAFF,NA,few,TRBJ1-1,TRBV7-4
TGCGCCAGCAGCCACTGGGACACCCAAGAGACCCAGTACTTC,CASSHWDTQETQYF,NA,once,TRBJ2-5,TRBV4-1
TGTGCCAGCAGCACAGGGGTCAGCGGCGTACGGTTTGGCTACACCTTC,CASSTGVSGVRFGYTF,TRBD1,NA,TRBJ1-2,TRBV7-2
TGTGCCAGTAGTCCAGGGGGCGCCGCCACTGAAGCTTTCTTT,CASSPGGAATEAFF,TRBD1,NA,TRBJ1-1,TRBV19
TGTGCCAGCAGTGAAGGGGATGACCAAGCTAACTATGGCTACACCTTC,CASSEGDDQANYGYTF,NA,few,TRBJ1-2,TRBV6-1
TGTGCCACCCAGGGTTCAACTAATGAAAAACTGTTTTTT,CATQGSTNEKLFF,NA,NA,TRBJ1-4,TRBV27
TGTGCCAGCCACTCTGCTGGGGGCGAATTGTATGGCTACACCTTC,CASHSAGGELYGYTF,NA,few,TRBJ1-2,TRBV6-2/TRBV6-3
TGTGCCAGCAGTTCGGCAGGGAACTCCTACGAGCAGTACTTC,CASSSAGNSYEQYF,NA,NA,TRBJ2-7,TRBV6-1
TGTGCCAGCAGTTATTACCAGCGGGCAGGGGGCGACCACAATGAGCAGTTCTTC,CASSYYQRAGGDHNEQFF,TRBD1,few,TRBJ2-1,TRBV6-2/TRBV6-3
TGTGCCAGCAGGCTAGGGGATGAAGCTTTCTTT,CASRLGDEAFF,NA,NA,TRBJ1-1,TRBV28
TGTGCCAGCAGTTACTATCCAGGACAGGGGGGAACTTCACCCCTCCACTTT,CASSYYPGQGGTSPLHF,TRBD1,NA,TRBJ1-6,TRBV6-6
TGTGCCATCAGTGACAGGGGGCTCCCCTACAATGAGCAGTTCTTC,CAISDRGLPYNEQFF,TRBD1,NA,TRBJ2-1,TRBV10-3
TGTGCCAGCAGTTACTCTTTGGGGACTGAAGCTTTCTTT,CASSYSLGTEAFF,NA,few,TRBJ1-1,TRBV6-5
TGTGCCAGCAGCTCTCGGGGCCAGCGGAATGAAAAACTGTTTTTT,CASSSRGQRNEKLFF,NA,many,TRBJ1-4,TRBV7-8
TGTGCCAGCAGACGAGGGGTGGTGCAGTTCTTC,CASRRGVVQFF,NA,NA,TRBJ2-1,TRBV27
TGTGCCAGCAGCGTTGGGGACAGCTATAGCAATCAGCCCCAGCATTTT,CASSVGDSYSNQPQHF,TRBD1,few,TRBJ1-5,TRBV9
TGCGCCAGCAGCTTGGGGCCAGCGCGACTCTTC,CASSLGPARLF,NA,NA,TRBJ2-1,TRBV5-1
TGTGCCAGCAGCCAAGGGGAGATACCCGGGGAGCTGTTTTTT,CASSQGEIPGELFF,NA,NA,TRBJ2-2,TRBV14
TGTGCCAGCAGTTTAAACCCCCTGGGGGGCGGCACAGATACGCAGTATTTT,CASSLNPLGGGTDTQYF,NA,few,TRBJ2-3,TRBV28
TGCGCCAGCAGCCAAGGAGCGGGGGTTATAAACAATGAGCAGTTCTTC,CASSQGAGVINNEQFF,TRBD2,NA,TRBJ2-1,TRBV4-1
TGTGCCAGCAGCCCCGCCGGACTAGGCACAGATATGCAGTATTTT,CASSPAGLGTDMQYF,TRBD2,NA,TRBJ2-3,TRBV7-3
TGCGCCAGCAGCCAAGTCCGGGTCCCCTACAATGAGCAGTTCTTC,CASSQVRVPYNEQFF,NA,NA,TRBJ2-1,TRBV4-1
TGTGCCAGCAGCGAAGGGACAGAAGATACGCAGTATTTT,CASSEGTEDTQYF,TRBD1,few,TRBJ2-3,TRBV5-4
TGTGCCAGCAGCCCTGGGTTGTGGGGCAGCTCCTACGAGCAGTACTTC,CASSPGLWGSSYEQYF,NA,NA,TRBJ2-7,TRBV5-6
TGTGCCAGCAGCTTTACCGGGACTAGCGGGGCTAACTCCTACAATGAGCAGTTCTTC,CASSFTGTSGANSYNEQFF,TRBD2,many,TRBJ2-1,TRBV7-2
TGCAGTGCGAGCGGCTGGAAACTCATGAACACTGAAGCTTTCTTT,CSASGWKLMNTEAFF,NA,NA,TRBJ1-1,TRBV20-1
TGCAGTGCTTCCAGTACCTTCGGGACAGATGAAACCTCAGGGGTAGCCGCGTTCTTC,CSASSTFGTDETSGVAAFF,TRBD1,NA,TRBJ2-1,TRBV20-1
TGTGCCAGCAGCTTGAGGGACAGGGGAAGTAACTATGGCTACACCTTC,CASSLRDRGSNYGYTF,TRBD1,many,TRBJ1-2,TRBV7-6
TGTGCCAGCATCTTACAGGACAATCAGCCCCAGCATTTT,CASILQDNQPQHF,NA,NA,TRBJ1-5,TRBV28
TGTGCCAGCAGCCCACAGACAGGGATGAACACCGGGGAGCTGTTTTTT,CASSPQTGMNTGELFF,TRBD1,NA,TRBJ2-2,TRBV7-9
TGTGCCAGCAGCGGTGGGAATCTAGCCAAAAACATTCAGTACTTC,CASSGGNLAKNIQYF,NA,few,TRBJ2-4,TRBV25-1
TGTGCCAGCAGTCCCAGGCACCGCTCCTACAATGAGCAGTTCTTC,CASSPRHRSYNEQFF,NA,NA,TRBJ2-1,TRBV27
TGTGCCAGCAGCGCGTGGACAGACACAGATACGCAGTATTTT,CASSAWTDTDTQYF,NA,NA,TRBJ2-3,TRBV5-6